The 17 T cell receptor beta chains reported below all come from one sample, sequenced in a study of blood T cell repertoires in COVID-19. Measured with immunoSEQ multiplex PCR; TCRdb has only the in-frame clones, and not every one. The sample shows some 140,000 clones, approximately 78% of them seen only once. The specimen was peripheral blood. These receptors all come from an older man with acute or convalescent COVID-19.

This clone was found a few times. CDR3: CASSEWGGNQPQHF. CDR3 DNA sequence: TGTGCCAGCAGTGAATGGGGGGGAAATCAGCCCCAGCATTTT. This rearrangement joins TRBV25-1 to TRBJ1-5; D is perhaps TRBD1 (5 bases). The CDR3 covers 14 residues. Trimming cost V 1 base and J 4 bases, with 8 bases left between them. Germline V gene data show CDR1 as MGHDK and CDR2 as SYGVNS.

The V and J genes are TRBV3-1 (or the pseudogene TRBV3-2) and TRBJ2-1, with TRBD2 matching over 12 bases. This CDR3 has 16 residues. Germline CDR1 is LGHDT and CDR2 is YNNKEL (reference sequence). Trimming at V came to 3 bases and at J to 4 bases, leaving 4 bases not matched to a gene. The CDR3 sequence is CASSQVTSGGYNEQFF. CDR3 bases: TGTGCCAGCAGCCAGGTGACTAGCGGGGGTTACAATGAGCAGTTCTTC.

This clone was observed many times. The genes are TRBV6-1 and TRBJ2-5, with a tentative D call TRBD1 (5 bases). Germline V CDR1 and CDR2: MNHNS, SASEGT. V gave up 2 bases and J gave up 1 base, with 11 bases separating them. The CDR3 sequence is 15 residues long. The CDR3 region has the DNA TGTGCCAGCAGTGAACGACAGTGGCCCCAAGAGACCCAGTACTTC. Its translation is CASSERQWPQETQYF.

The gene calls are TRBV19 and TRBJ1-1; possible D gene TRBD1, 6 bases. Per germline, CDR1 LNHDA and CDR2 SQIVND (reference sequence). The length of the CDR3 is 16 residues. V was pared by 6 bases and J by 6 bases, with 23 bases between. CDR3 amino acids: CASRSRGGSGKAEAFF. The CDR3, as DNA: TGTGCCAGTAGAAGTAGGGGGGGCTCTGGGAAGGCTGAAGCTTTCTTT.

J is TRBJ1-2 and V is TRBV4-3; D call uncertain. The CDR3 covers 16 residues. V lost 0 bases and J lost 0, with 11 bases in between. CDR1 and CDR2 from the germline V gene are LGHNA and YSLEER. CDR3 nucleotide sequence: TGCGCCAGCAGCCAAGATTCCGGGGTTACTAACTATGGCTACACCTTC. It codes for CASSQDSGVTNYGYTF.

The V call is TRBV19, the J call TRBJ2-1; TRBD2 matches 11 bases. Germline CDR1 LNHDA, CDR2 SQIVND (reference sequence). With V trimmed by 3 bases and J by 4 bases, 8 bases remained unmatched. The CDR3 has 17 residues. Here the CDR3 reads CASSILAGGLTYNEQFF. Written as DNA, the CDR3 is TGTGCCAGTAGTATTCTAGCGGGGGGTTTAACTTACAATGAGCAGTTCTTC.

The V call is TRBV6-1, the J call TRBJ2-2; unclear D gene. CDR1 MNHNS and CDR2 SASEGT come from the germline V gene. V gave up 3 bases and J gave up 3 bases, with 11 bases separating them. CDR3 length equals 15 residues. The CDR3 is CASSELAVHTGELFF. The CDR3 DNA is TGTGCCAGCAGTGAGTTAGCTGTGCACACCGGGGAGCTGTTTTTT.

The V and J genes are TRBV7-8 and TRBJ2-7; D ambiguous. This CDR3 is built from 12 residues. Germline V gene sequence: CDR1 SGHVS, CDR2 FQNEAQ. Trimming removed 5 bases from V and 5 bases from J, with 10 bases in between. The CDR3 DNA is TGTGCCAGCAGCCCCGACTCAGACGAGCAGTACTTC. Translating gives CASSPDSDEQYF.

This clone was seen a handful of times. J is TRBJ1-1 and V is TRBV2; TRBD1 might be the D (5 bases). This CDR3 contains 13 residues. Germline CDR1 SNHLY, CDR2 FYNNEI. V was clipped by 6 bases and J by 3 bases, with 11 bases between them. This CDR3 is CASSVQVDTEAFF. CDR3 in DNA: TGTGCCAGCAGCGTACAGGTAGACACTGAAGCTTTCTTT.

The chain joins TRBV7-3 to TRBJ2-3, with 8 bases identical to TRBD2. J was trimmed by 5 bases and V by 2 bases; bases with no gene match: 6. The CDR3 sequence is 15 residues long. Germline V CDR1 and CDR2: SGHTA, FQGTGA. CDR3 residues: CASSLVGGAIDTQYF. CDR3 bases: TGTGCCAGCAGCTTAGTCGGGGGGGCCATAGATACGCAGTATTTT.

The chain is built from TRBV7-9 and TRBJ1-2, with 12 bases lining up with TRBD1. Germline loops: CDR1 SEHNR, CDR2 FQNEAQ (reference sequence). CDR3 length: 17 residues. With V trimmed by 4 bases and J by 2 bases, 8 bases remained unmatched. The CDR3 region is CASSSVGTGGSNYGYTF. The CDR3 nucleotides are TGTGCCAGCAGCTCGGTCGGGACAGGGGGCTCGAACTATGGCTACACCTTC.

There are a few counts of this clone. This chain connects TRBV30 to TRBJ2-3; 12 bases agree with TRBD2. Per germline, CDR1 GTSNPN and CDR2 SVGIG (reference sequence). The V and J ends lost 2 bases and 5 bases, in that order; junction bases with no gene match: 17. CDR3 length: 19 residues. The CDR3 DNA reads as TGTGCCTGGAGTCCCCTTTTTGGAGCTAGCGGGGGGGCCGAAGATACGCAGTATTTT. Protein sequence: CAWSPLFGASGGAEDTQYF.

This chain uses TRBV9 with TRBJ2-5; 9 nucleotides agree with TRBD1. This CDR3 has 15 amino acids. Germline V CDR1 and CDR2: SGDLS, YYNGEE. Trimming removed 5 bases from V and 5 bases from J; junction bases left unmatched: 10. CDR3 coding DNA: TGTGCCAGCAGTAAGGGGACAGGGACTTTTGAGACCCAGTACTTC. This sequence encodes CASSKGTGTFETQYF.

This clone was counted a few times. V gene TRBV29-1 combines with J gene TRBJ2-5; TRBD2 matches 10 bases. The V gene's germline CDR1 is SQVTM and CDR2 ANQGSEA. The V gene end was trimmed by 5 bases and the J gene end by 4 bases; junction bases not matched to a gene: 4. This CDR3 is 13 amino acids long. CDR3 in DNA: TGCAGCGTTATAGCGGGGGGCGGAGAGACCCAGTACTTC. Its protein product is CSVIAGGGETQYF.

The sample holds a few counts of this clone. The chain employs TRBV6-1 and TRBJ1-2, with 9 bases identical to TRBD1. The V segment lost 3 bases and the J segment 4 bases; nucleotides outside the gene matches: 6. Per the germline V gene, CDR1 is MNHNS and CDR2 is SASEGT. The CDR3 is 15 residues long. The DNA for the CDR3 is TGTGCCAGCAGTGAGGGTACAGGGGGCTTCTATGGCTACACCTTC. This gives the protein CASSEGTGGFYGYTF.

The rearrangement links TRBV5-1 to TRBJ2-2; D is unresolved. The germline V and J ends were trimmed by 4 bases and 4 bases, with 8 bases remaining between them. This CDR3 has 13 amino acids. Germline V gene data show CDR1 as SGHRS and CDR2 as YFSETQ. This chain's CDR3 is CASSPEFTGELFF. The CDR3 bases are TGCGCCAGCAGCCCAGAATTCACCGGGGAGCTGTTTTTT.

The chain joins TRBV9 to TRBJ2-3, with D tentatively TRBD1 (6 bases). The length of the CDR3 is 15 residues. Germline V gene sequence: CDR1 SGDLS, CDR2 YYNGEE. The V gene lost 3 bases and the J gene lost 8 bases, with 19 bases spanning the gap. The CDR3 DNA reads TGTGCCAGCAGCGCCGTAGAGGGGTCACAGGGTACGCAGTATTTT. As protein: CASSAVEGSQGTQYF.